The T cell receptor beta chain described here comes from a study of read filtering for tumor transcriptome and immune sequencing. Study-level results: The sorted CD138-negative fraction was a mixed bone marrow immune population, not purified T cells. In IR-seq, single-read clonotypes were 65% to 90% of clonotypes but about 3.5% of reads.

Molecular barcoded adaptors covering alpha/delta and beta/gamma chains were used on approximately 400 ng RNA. TCRdb called the reads again in MiXCR, with one record for every CDR3 protein. The sample consists of 65,000 or so distinct CDR3 sequences, roughly a fifth of them appearing once. Bone marrow was sampled from every patient at the time of active disease. This clonotype was detected ten times or more. Its antigen remains unknown. V was clipped by 5 bases and J by 10 bases; unmatched bases: 11. CDR1 is SNHLY and CDR2 is FYNNEI in the germline V gene. This CDR3 region has 15 residues. The sample taken for sequencing was a population of CD138-negative cells sorted from bone marrow. The V and J genes are TRBV2 and TRBJ1-6, with 7 bases matching TRBD1. The sequence was collected from a donor at least 40 years old with multiple myeloma. The CDR3 DNA is TGTGCCAGCAGTCCCGAGGACAGGTTGGGGTCACCCCTCCACTTT. It is translated as CASSPEDRLGSPLHF.